Below, 22 T cell receptor beta chains from the same sample are listed, as sequenced in a study of blood T cell repertoires in COVID-19. Using immunoSEQ multiplex PCR, the repertoire was profiled, and TCRdb retains in-frame clones only, with some absent. The data hold hundreds of thousands of clones, with 86% observed a single time. Sample: PBMCs or T cells enriched from blood (not recorded which). All receptors derive from a woman aged 45-59 years in a cohort exposed to, infected with or recovered from COVID-19 (not recorded which).

This chain joins TRBV9 and TRBJ2-1; 8 bases agree with TRBD1. The germline V gene encodes CDR1 SGDLS and CDR2 YYNGEE. The junction had 8 bases not matched to a gene; V was cut back by 3 bases and J by 6 bases. This CDR3 spans 15 amino acids. CDR3 nucleotide sequence: TGTGCCAGCAGCGGGAGAAGGGGACAGGTCAATGAGCAGTTCTTC. This gives the protein CASSGRRGQVNEQFF.

The genes are TRBV19 and TRBJ1-1, with TRBD1 matching over 12 bases. The CDR3 is 16 amino acids. Germline V CDR1 and CDR2: LNHDA, SQIVND (reference sequence). J was trimmed by 3 bases and V by 3 bases; bases with no gene match: 5. CDR3 loop: CASSIGTGGRDTEAFF. The CDR3 bases are TGTGCCAGTAGTATCGGGACAGGGGGCCGGGACACTGAAGCTTTCTTT.

The V gene is TRBV13, the J gene TRBJ1-1; D might be TRBD1 (5 bases). V lost 0 bases to trimming and J lost 3 bases, with 17 bases between them. Per germline, CDR1 PRHDT and CDR2 FYEKMQ (reference sequence). The CDR3 contains 17 residues. CDR3 nucleotides: TGTGCCAGCAGCTTAGGCTCGAGGACAACCTGGGACACTGAAGCTTTCTTT. Translating gives CASSLGSRTTWDTEAFF. The entire variable domain, with the rest obtained from reference TRBV13 and TRBJ1-1, is as follows: AAGVIQSPRHLIKEKRETATLKCYPIPRHDTVYWYQQGPGQDPQFLISFYEKMQSDKGSIPDRFSAQQFSDYHSELNMSSLELGDSALYFCASSLGSRTTWDTEAFFGQGTRLTVV.

This clone was recorded once. CDR3 residues: CASSLGSGNNSPLHF. Written as DNA, the CDR3 is TGTGCCAGCAGCTTGGGGTCAGGGAATAATTCACCCCTCCACTTT. The gene calls are TRBV7-2 and TRBJ1-6; a possible D gene is TRBD1 (5 bases). Trimming removed 3 bases from V and 5 bases from J, with 11 bases in between. The CDR3 loop spans 15 amino acids. Germline loops: CDR1 SGHTA, CDR2 FQGNSA.

In DNA, the CDR3 is TGTGCCAGTAGTGTCAGGGTTATGGTCACTGAAGCTTTCTTT. The encoded protein is CASSVRVMVTEAFF. The V call is TRBV19, the J call TRBJ1-1; TRBD1 might be the D (5 bases). CDR1 is LNHDA, CDR2 SQIVND, per germline (reference sequence). CDR3 length equals 14 residues. The V and J ends lost 5 bases and 4 bases respectively, with 14 bases between them.

The genes are TRBV18 and TRBJ2-7; 10 nucleotides line up with TRBD1. The CDR3 extends over 14 amino acids. Germline assignment: CDR1 KGHSH and CDR2 LQKENI. The ends lost 3 bases at V and 3 bases at J; junction bases unmatched: 2. The DNA of the CDR3 is TGTGCCAGCTCACCCCGGGACAGGGGCTACGAGCAGTACTTC. Translated, it gives CASSPRDRGYEQYF.

The genes are TRBV9 and TRBJ1-4; weak D call: TRBD1 (6 bases). Germline V gives CDR1 SGDLS, CDR2 YYNGEE. The ends were cut back, 4 bases at V and 8 bases at J, with 24 bases in the middle. The CDR3 has 17 amino acids. CDR3 residues: CASSPTAVLHQGEKLFF. The CDR3 DNA sequence: TGTGCCAGCAGCCCTACCGCGGTCCTCCATCAGGGGGAAAAACTGTTTTTT.

The chain joins TRBV5-1 to TRBJ2-7, with 8 bases aligning to TRBD1. The CDR3 has 15 amino acids. V shed 0 bases and J 1 base; nucleotides not matched to a gene: 3. Germline CDR1 and CDR2: SGHRS and YFSETQ. CDR3 amino acids: CASSLGTGSSYEQYF. The CDR3 region has the DNA TGCGCCAGCAGCTTGGGGACAGGGTCTTCCTACGAGCAGTACTTC.

The rearrangement joins TRBV5-6 to TRBJ1-3, with 7 nucleotides matching TRBD1. Germline V gene data show CDR1 as SGHDT and CDR2 as YYEEEE. The CDR3 extends over 18 amino acids. V lost 3 bases and J lost 0; bases outside the gene matches: 12. The chain's CDR3 is CASSSRGAGLFSGNTIYF. The CDR3 DNA follows: TGTGCCAGCAGCTCCAGGGGGGCAGGACTATTCTCTGGAAACACCATATATTTT.

The rearrangement links TRBV5-5 to TRBJ1-3, with 8 bases identical to TRBD1. This CDR3 spans 15 amino acids. The germline V gene has CDR1 SGHKS and CDR2 YYEKEE (reference sequence). The V gene end was trimmed by 4 bases and the J gene end by 1 base; junction bases not matched to a gene: 4. The CDR3 DNA is TGTGCCAGCAGCGCAGGACAGGGTTCTGGAAACACCATATATTTT. This encodes CASSAGQGSGNTIYF.

This clone was counted once. The gene calls are TRBV12-5 and TRBJ2-1; 8 bases fit TRBD2. The CDR3 runs 16 residues. Germline CDR1 reads LGHNT; CDR2 reads FRNRAP. J gave up 0 bases and V 7 bases, and 8 bases lay outside the gene matches. The CDR3 spells CASALQLADSYNEQFF. DNA for the CDR3: TGTGCTAGTGCCCTCCAACTAGCGGACTCCTACAATGAGCAGTTCTTC.

V is TRBV7-9 and J is TRBJ2-3, with D tentatively TRBD2 (6 bases). Trimming removed 1 base at V and 7 bases at J, with 18 bases between. CDR3 length: 16 amino acids. CDR1 and CDR2 from the germline V gene are SEHNR and FQNEAQ (reference sequence). The CDR3 protein is CASSLVPGVLGNTQYF. CDR3 bases: TGTGCCAGCAGCTTAGTTCCGGGAGTTTTGGGTAATACGCAGTATTTT.

This clone was counted between two and nine times. The chain links TRBV12-3 or TRBV12-4 to TRBJ1-2; no reliable D call. Trimming removed 1 base at V and 5 bases at J, with 8 bases between. The CDR3 runs 13 residues. The CDR3 sequence: CASSLGQKYGYTF. DNA of the CDR3: TGTGCCAGCAGTTTAGGGCAGAAATATGGCTACACCTTC.

The V and J genes are TRBV5-1 and TRBJ1-4, with a weak D call TRBD1 (5 bases). The CDR3 totals 14 residues. The V and J ends lost 4 bases and 4 bases respectively, with 11 bases between them. Germline V gene lookup returns CDR1 SGHRS and CDR2 YFSETQ. Written as DNA, the CDR3 is TGCGCCAGCAGCCCCGGGGGTAATAATGAAAAACTGTTTTTT. Translated, it gives CASSPGGNNEKLFF.

V gene TRBV2 combines with J gene TRBJ1-2, with 7 bases identical to TRBD1. Germline trimming cut 2 bases from V and 4 bases from J; bases unmatched to any gene: 4. The CDR3 contains 14 residues. The V gene's germline CDR1 is SNHLY and CDR2 FYNNEI. This chain's CDR3 is CASSEFPGGYGYTF. The DNA for the CDR3 is TGTGCCAGCAGTGAATTCCCAGGGGGCTATGGCTACACCTTC.

The genes are TRBV28 and TRBJ2-7; 7 positions agree with TRBD1. The CDR3 runs 14 residues. V lost 3 bases to trimming and J lost 3 bases; unmatched junction nucleotides: 5. The germline CDR1 and CDR2 sequences are MDHEN and SYDVKM. The CDR3 loop reads CASSLTGKSYEQYF. The DNA of the CDR3 is TGTGCCAGCAGTTTGACAGGGAAAAGCTACGAGCAGTACTTC.

In its sample, this clone was seen a few times. This chain's CDR3 is CASSLSRGNSPLHF. The CDR3 DNA reads TGTGCCAGCAGTTTATCAAGGGGTAATTCACCCCTCCACTTT. The chain is built from TRBV27 and TRBJ1-6; D might be TRBD1 (5 bases). This CDR3 is 14 amino acids long. The V and J ends lost 0 bases and 6 bases respectively, with 6 bases between them. The germline V gene encodes CDR1 MNHEY and CDR2 SMNVEV (reference sequence).

This clone was seen repeatedly, ten times or more. The chain combines TRBV5-1 with TRBJ1-1, with D perhaps TRBD1 (6 bases). Trimming cost V 4 bases and J 5 bases, with 18 bases left between them. This CDR3 spans 15 amino acids. Germline CDR1 is SGHRS and CDR2 is YFSETQ. The CDR3 DNA is TGCGCCAGCAGCCTCTTGGGGGCTCTCGGGACTGAAGCTTTCTTT. It translates to CASSLLGALGTEAFF.

The chain recombines TRBV18 with TRBJ1-2, with TRBD1 matching over 7 bases. Trimming took 1 base from V and 2 from J; bases not matched to a gene: 7. The CDR3 totals 16 residues. Looked up from germline, CDR1 is KGHSH and CDR2 is LQKENI. The CDR3 is CASSPRMKGANYGYTF. The DNA of the CDR3 is TGTGCCAGCTCACCACGGATGAAGGGGGCCAACTATGGCTACACCTTC.

V and J are TRBV3-1 (or the pseudogene TRBV3-2) and TRBJ2-7, with TRBD2 matching 13 bases. The junction had 3 bases not matched to a gene; V was cut back by 2 bases and J by 2 bases. The CDR3 is 16 residues long. The V gene's germline CDR1 is LGHDT and CDR2 YNNKEL (reference sequence). This CDR3 reads CASSQPTSGGAYEQYF. DNA for the CDR3: TGTGCCAGCAGCCAACCTACTAGCGGGGGGGCCTACGAGCAGTACTTC.

V usage is TRBV5-1 and J usage is TRBJ1-5, with TRBD1 matching 9 bases. Trimming removed 0 bases from V and 7 bases from J; junction bases left unmatched: 11. From germline, CDR1 is SGHRS and CDR2 YFSETQ. The CDR3 loop spans 17 amino acids. Here the CDR3 reads CASSLGTEGQGNQPQHF. The CDR3 DNA is TGCGCCAGCAGCTTGGGCACAGAGGGACAGGGAAACCAGCCCCAGCATTTT.

V is TRBV7-9 and J is TRBJ2-2, with TRBD1 matching over 8 bases. The CDR3 has 13 amino acids. The V and J ends lost 5 bases and 7 bases, in that order; junction bases with no gene match: 3. Germline V gene lookup returns CDR1 SEHNR and CDR2 FQNEAQ (reference sequence). CDR3 amino acids: CASSPGGIGELFF. The CDR3 nucleotides are TGTGCCAGCAGCCCAGGGGGCATCGGGGAGCTGTTTTTT.